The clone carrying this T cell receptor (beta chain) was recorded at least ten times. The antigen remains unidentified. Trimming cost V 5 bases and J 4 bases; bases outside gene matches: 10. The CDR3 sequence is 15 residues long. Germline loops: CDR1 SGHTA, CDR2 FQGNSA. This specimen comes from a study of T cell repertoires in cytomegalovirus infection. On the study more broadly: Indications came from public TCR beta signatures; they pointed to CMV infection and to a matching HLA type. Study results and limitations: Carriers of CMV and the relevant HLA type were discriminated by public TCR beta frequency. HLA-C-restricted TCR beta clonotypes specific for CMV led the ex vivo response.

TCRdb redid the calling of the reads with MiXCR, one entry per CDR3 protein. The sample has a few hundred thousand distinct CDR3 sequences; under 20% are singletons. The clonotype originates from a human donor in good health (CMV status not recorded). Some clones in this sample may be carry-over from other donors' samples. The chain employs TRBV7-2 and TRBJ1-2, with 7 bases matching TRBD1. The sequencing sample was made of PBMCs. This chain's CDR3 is CASSIQQGNTYGYTF. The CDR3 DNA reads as TGTGCCAGCAGCATTCAACAGGGGAACACCTATGGCTACACCTTC.